This entry lists 32 T cell receptor beta chains sequenced from one sample in a study of T cells after yellow fever vaccination. One entry per CDR3 protein, called by TCRdb with MiXCR from the 5' RACE reads. The repertoire holds hundreds of thousands of distinct CDR3 sequences, with around 3.6% as singletons. Here the sequenced sample was PBMCs, taken on the day of the yellow fever booster vaccination. Receptors were obtained from a man younger than 35 who received the YFV17D yellow fever vaccine.

This clonotype was detected only a few times. The V gene is TRBV29-1, the J gene TRBJ1-5; 10 nucleotides align to TRBD1. The CDR3 is made up of 13 amino acids. Germline trimming cut 4 bases from V and 6 bases from J; bases unmatched to any gene: 3. From germline, CDR1 is SQVTM and CDR2 ANQGSEA. The CDR3 region is CSVGQGAGQPQHF. The CDR3 nucleotides are TGCAGCGTTGGACAGGGGGCAGGTCAGCCCCAGCATTTT.

This chain joins TRBV23-1 and TRBJ1-6, with D perhaps TRBD1 (6 bases). TRBV23-1 carries the ORF label, with uncertain function. V lost 6 bases and J lost 9, with 18 bases in between. The CDR3 has 15 amino acids. The DNA for the CDR3 is TGCGCCAGCAGCCAAATGGGACAAGGGAGTTCACCCCTCCACTTT. Its translation: CASSQMGQGSSPLHF.

At least ten counts were recorded for this clonotype. The chain combines TRBV10-3 with TRBJ1-5; 8 bases agree with TRBD1. V trimming: 5 bases; J trimming: 2 bases; junction bases outside the gene matches: 5. This CDR3 has 15 residues. From germline, CDR1 is ENHRY and CDR2 SYGVKD. The CDR3 region has the DNA TGTGCCATCAGTCAGGGGGCGCTTGGCAATCAGCCCCAGCATTTT. It specifies CAISQGALGNQPQHF.

For the CDR3, the DNA is TGTGCCAGCAGCGAGACCGGTCAGCCCCAGCATTTT. Amino acids: CASSETGQPQHF. V usage is TRBV7-9 and J usage is TRBJ1-5; D is uncertain. Per germline, CDR1 SEHNR and CDR2 FQNEAQ (reference sequence). The CDR3 runs 12 residues. With 5 bases removed from V and 6 bases from J, the gap between germline ends came to 8 bases.

The CDR3 spells CASSESAGWRGPFQETQYF. The CDR3, as DNA: TGCGCCAGCAGTGAGTCCGCGGGTTGGCGGGGGCCCTTCCAAGAGACCCAGTACTTC. The genes are TRBV10-1 and TRBJ2-5; D possibly corresponds to TRBD2 (7 bases). This CDR3 comprises 19 residues. Germline-derived CDR1 and CDR2 are WNHNN and SYGVQD (reference sequence). V lost 0 bases and J 1 base, leaving 21 bases between the germline ends.

This clonotype was picked up many times. The gene calls are TRBV4-3 and TRBJ2-1; TRBD1 agrees at 8 bases. Losses at the gene ends were 0 bases for V and 7 bases for J; bases not matched to a gene: 8. This CDR3 is built from 16 residues. Germline lookup yields CDR1 LGHNA and CDR2 YSLEER. CDR3 in amino acids: CASSQEVGTGGNEQFF. In DNA, the CDR3 is TGCGCCAGCAGCCAAGAGGTCGGAACAGGGGGAAATGAGCAGTTCTTC.

The chain employs TRBV20-1 and TRBJ1-3, with D possibly being TRBD1 (6 bases). The CDR3 has 14 amino acids. V lost 0 bases to trimming and J lost 3 bases, with 9 bases between them. Germline lookup yields CDR1 DFQATT and CDR2 SNEGSKA (reference sequence). The CDR3 loop is CSARDPRGGNTIYF. CDR3 nucleotides: TGCAGTGCTAGAGACCCCAGGGGTGGAAACACCATATATTTT.

This clonotype has a count of ten or more. The chain combines TRBV3-1 with TRBJ2-1, with 9 bases lining up with TRBD1. V trimming: 1 base; J trimming: 8 bases; junction bases outside the gene matches: 3. The CDR3 totals 14 residues. Germline V CDR1 and CDR2: LGHDT, YNNKEL (reference sequence). CDR3 in DNA: TGTGCCAGCAGCCAAGGTAGGGACAGGGATGAGCAGTTCTTC. This codes for CASSQGRDRDEQFF.

This clonotype was recorded at least ten times. This chain joins TRBV5-5 and TRBJ1-5; no firm D call. In germline, CDR1 is SGHKS, CDR2 YYEKEE (reference sequence). This CDR3 comprises 17 residues. V was shortened by 3 bases and J by 4 bases, with 20 bases between the two germline ends. The CDR3 region has the DNA TGTGCCAGCAGCTCCGCGTCGGACCGGCAACCGAATCAGCCCCAGCATTTT. Protein product: CASSSASDRQPNQPQHF.

This clonotype has ten or more counts. The chain joins TRBV4-1 to TRBJ2-5; 8 nucleotides agree with TRBD2. The V and J ends lost 3 bases and 5 bases, in that order; junction bases with no gene match: 11. Germline CDR1 is MGHRA and CDR2 is YSYEKL. The CDR3 consists of 16 residues. The CDR3 nucleotides read TGCGCCAGCAGCCAGACTATAGCGGGGACTGGTGAGACCCAGTACTTC. Amino acid sequence: CASSQTIAGTGETQYF.

This clonotype showed up many times. The CDR3 region has the DNA TGTGCCAGCAGTATAAATCTAGCGGGGGACAGGTTCTTC. It codes for CASSINLAGDRFF. V is TRBV12-3 or TRBV12-4 and J is TRBJ2-1; the match to TRBD2 covers 10 bases. With V trimmed by 5 bases and J by 15 bases, 10 bases remained unmatched. The CDR3 spans 13 residues.

The chain carries TRBV20-1 and TRBJ1-4; D possibly corresponds to TRBD1 (5 bases). The CDR3 runs to 15 residues. V was clipped by 1 base and J by 4 bases, with 13 bases between them. CDR1 is DFQATT, CDR2 SNEGSKA, per germline (reference sequence). CDR3 residues: CSARGGTADNEKLFF. The CDR3, as DNA: TGCAGTGCTAGAGGGGGGACCGCCGATAATGAAAAACTGTTTTTT.

Many counts were recorded for this clonotype. CDR3 residues: CASSQTGVEDTQYF. CDR3 bases: TGTGCCAGCAGCCAGACAGGGGTAGAAGATACGCAGTATTTT. The rearrangement joins TRBV7-7 to TRBJ2-3; TRBD1 matches 8 bases. The germline CDR1 and CDR2 sequences are SSHAT and FNYEAQ (reference sequence). This CDR3 is built from 14 residues. V lost 5 bases and J lost 5; bases outside the gene matches: 6.

This clonotype was counted many times. This chain connects TRBV6-6 to TRBJ2-1; the D gene could be TRBD1 or TRBD2 (5 bases each). Germline CDR1 MNHNY, CDR2 SVGAGI (reference sequence). This CDR3 spans 13 amino acids. The V gene lost 10 bases and the J gene lost 5 bases, with 15 bases spanning the gap. The CDR3 loop is CAIFRDGDNEQFF. The DNA for the CDR3 is TGTGCCATTTTCCGGGACGGCGACAATGAGCAGTTCTTC.

There are many counts of this clonotype. The genes are TRBV5-1 and TRBJ2-3; a weak D match, TRBD1 (5 bases). Germline CDR1 SGHRS, CDR2 YFSETQ. Deletions cut 2 bases from V and 2 bases from J, with 15 bases between. The CDR3 has 16 residues. CDR3 loop: CASSFRERAATDTQYF. The CDR3 DNA follows: TGCGCCAGCAGCTTCAGGGAAAGGGCGGCCACAGATACGCAGTATTTT.

J is TRBJ1-5 and V is TRBV20-1; D gene ambiguous. V was pared by 0 bases and J by 5 bases, with 11 bases between. CDR3 size: 14 residues. Germline V gene sequence: CDR1 DFQATT, CDR2 SNEGSKA (reference sequence). For the CDR3, the DNA is TGCAGTGCTAGAGATAGGGTCCGGGATCAGCCCCAGCATTTT. Protein sequence: CSARDRVRDQPQHF.

The rearrangement links TRBV4-2 to TRBJ2-1; D possibly uses TRBD1 or TRBD2 (7 bases each). CDR1 is LGHNA, CDR2 YNFKEQ, per germline. V was pared by 4 bases and J by 5 bases, with 12 bases between. This CDR3 has 14 residues. CDR3: CASSPQGRDNEQFF. DNA of the CDR3: TGTGCCAGCAGCCCACAGGGGAGGGACAATGAGCAGTTCTTC.

This clonotype occurred many times. The chain has TRBV13 and TRBJ2-1; 9 bases align to TRBD1. Germline-derived CDR1 and CDR2 are PRHDT and FYEKMQ (reference sequence). The CDR3 loop spans 15 amino acids. Trimming at V came to 6 bases and at J to 4 bases, leaving 7 bases not matched to a gene. CDR3 in DNA: TGTGCCAGCAGTTCCGACAGGGGGTGGTACAATGAGCAGTTCTTC. It specifies CASSSDRGWYNEQFF.

In its sample, this clonotype was seen many times. The genes are TRBV20-1 and TRBJ1-1; D might be TRBD1 (6 bases). CDR1 is DFQATT and CDR2 is SNEGSKA in the germline V gene (reference sequence). The V and J ends lost 3 bases and 1 base respectively, with 12 bases between them. The CDR3 runs 14 residues. CDR3 sequence: CSASITGRNTEAFF. CDR3 coding DNA: TGCAGTGCTAGTATTACAGGGAGGAACACTGAAGCTTTCTTT.

The chain has TRBV12-2 and TRBJ2-7. TRBV12-2 is a pseudogene segment. The CDR3 is 14 amino acids. CDR3 in DNA: TGTGCAAGTCGCTTAGCCGTGGTTACCTACGAGCAGTACGTC. As protein: CASRLAVVTYEQYV.

This rearrangement joins TRBV13 to TRBJ2-1; perhaps D is TRBD1 or TRBD2 (5 bases each). This CDR3 region has 15 residues. Germline loops: CDR1 PRHDT, CDR2 FYEKMQ (reference sequence). The V gene lost 1 base and the J gene lost 6 bases, with 13 bases spanning the gap. The CDR3 loop reads CASSLEDSGSNEQFF. CDR3 nucleotides: TGTGCCAGCAGCTTAGAAGACAGCGGCTCCAATGAGCAGTTCTTC.

This clonotype was recorded many times. The chain joins TRBV6-5 to TRBJ1-1, with TRBD1 matching over 8 bases. Trimming cost V 0 bases and J 3 bases; bases outside gene matches: 0. Germline assignment: CDR1 MNHEY and CDR2 SVGAGI. The CDR3 runs 14 residues. CDR3 loop: CASSYSTGDTEAFF. In DNA, the CDR3 is TGTGCCAGCAGTTACTCGACAGGGGACACTGAAGCTTTCTTT.

This clonotype has a count of ten or more. This rearrangement joins TRBV18 to TRBJ2-7; D perhaps matches TRBD1 (7 bases). This CDR3 has 15 residues. V shed 1 base and J shed 7 bases, with 17 bases lying between them. Germline loops: CDR1 KGHSH, CDR2 LQKENI. CDR3 residues: CASSPRTGGAGEQYV. The DNA of the CDR3 is TGTGCCAGCTCACCACGGACAGGCGGGGCGGGGGAGCAGTACGTC.

In this sample, this clonotype turned up a few times. J is TRBJ2-3 and V is TRBV9, with D hard to call. This CDR3 has 15 residues. CDR1 is SGDLS and CDR2 is YYNGEE in the germline V gene. The V end lost 3 bases, the J end lost 0 bases, and 11 bases lay between the germline ends. CDR3 sequence reads: CASSAAATSTDTQYF. The CDR3 DNA reads as TGTGCCAGCAGCGCCGCGGCTACAAGCACAGATACGCAGTATTTT.

There are many counts of this clonotype. The chain couples TRBV24-1 to TRBJ2-1, with D tentatively TRBD1 or TRBD2 (7 bases each). This CDR3 is 13 amino acids long. V shed 2 bases and J shed 15 bases, with 16 bases lying between them. The germline V gene has CDR1 KGHDR and CDR2 SFDVKD. The CDR3 nucleotides are TGTGCCACCAGTGATTCAGGGGGGGGGAAACGGTTCTTC. Amino acids: CATSDSGGGKRFF.

The V gene is TRBV30, the J gene TRBJ2-2; no definite D call. In germline, CDR1 is GTSNPN, CDR2 SVGIG (reference sequence). Trimming removed 1 base from V and 6 bases from J, with 3 bases in between. The CDR3 has 11 amino acids. The DNA of the CDR3 is TGTGCCTGGAGTGGGGCCGGGGAGCTGTTTTTT. Protein sequence: CAWSGAGELFF. The full variable domain, completed using reference TRBV30 and TRBJ2-2, is SQTIHQWPATLVQPVGSPLSLECTVEGTSNPNLYWYRQAAGRGLQLLFYSVGIGQISSEVPQNLSASRPQDRQFILSSKKLLLSDSGFYLCAWSGAGELFFGEGSRLTVL.

This clonotype was counted many times. The V call is TRBV7-2, the J call TRBJ2-6; no definite D call. Germline values: CDR1 SGHTA, CDR2 FQGNSA. The length of the CDR3 is 17 residues. Trimming shortened V by 5 bases and J by 0 bases, and 14 bases separated the two germline ends. The CDR3 bases are TGTGCCAGCAGCCCAGTAATTCGTGGCTCTGGGGCCAACGTCCTGACTTTC. Amino acids: CASSPVIRGSGANVLTF.

At least ten counts were recorded for this clonotype. CDR3: CASSITGTAASYTF. Here the CDR3 DNA reads TGTGCCAGCAGCATTACGGGGACGGCAGCAAGCTACACCTTC. J is TRBJ1-2 and V is TRBV9; TRBD1 is a possible D gene (5 bases). The CDR3 extends over 14 amino acids. CDR1 SGDLS and CDR2 YYNGEE come from the germline V gene. With 4 bases removed from V and 9 bases from J, the gap between germline ends came to 19 bases.

This clonotype has more than one count but fewer than ten. V is TRBV6-2 or TRBV6-3 and J is TRBJ1-5, with 10 bases lining up with TRBD1. The CDR3 consists of 15 residues. V dropped 6 bases and J dropped 4; count of bases not matched to a gene: 6. From germline, CDR1 is MNHEY and CDR2 SVGEGT. In nucleotides, the CDR3 is TGTGCCAGCAGGGATCCGGGACAGGGGAATCAGCCCCAGCATTTT. This encodes CASRDPGQGNQPQHF.

The V and J genes are TRBV6-1 and TRBJ2-2, with 7 bases aligning to TRBD1. CDR1 is MNHNS, CDR2 SASEGT, per germline. Trimming at V came to 4 bases and at J to 7 bases, leaving 3 bases not matched to a gene. The CDR3 consists of 13 residues. CDR3 bases: TGTGCCAGCAGTGGCACAGGGGACGGGGAGCTGTTTTTT. Amino acids: CASSGTGDGELFF.

This clonotype came up many times. The genes are TRBV12-3 or TRBV12-4 and TRBJ1-4; no clear D gene. The CDR3 runs to 12 residues. Trimming cost V 4 bases and J 7 bases, with 7 bases left between them. The CDR3 coding sequence is TGTGCCAGCAGTTCCCGAGTTGAAAAACTGTTTTTT. This encodes CASSSRVEKLFF.

V and J are TRBV5-4 and TRBJ2-7; 11 bases match TRBD2. V was clipped by 4 bases and J by 5 bases; unmatched bases: 11. The length of the CDR3 is 16 residues. Looked up from germline, CDR1 is SGHNT and CDR2 is YYREEE (reference sequence). The CDR3 DNA reads TGTGCCAGCAGCCCCGCTTCTAGCGGGGGGTCCGACGAGCAGTACTTC. It is translated as CASSPASSGGSDEQYF.